The present T cell receptor beta chain was sequenced within a study of human T cells and chemical hapten exposure. Study context: Enrolled patients were predominantly female and had alopecia areata, totalis or universalis.

Broader study findings: Clustering by CDR3 similarity yielded significantly more large clusters from expanded TCRs than controls.

This clonotype was counted only a few times. Its specificity is not known. Time point: patch test 2, 6 weeks after DPC sensitization. The treatment is: therapeutic diphenylcyclopropenone sensitization with weekly scalp DPC. The study's library attached unique molecular identifiers to single cDNA molecules. TCRdb re-called the RACE reads through MiXCR, storing one row per CDR3 protein. Seen here are about 50,000 distinct CDR3 sequences, about 10% observed once, and the top ten hold 1.5% to 2%. This receptor was obtained from a woman in her forties or fifties with alopecia areata. Some clones in this sample may be carry-over from other donors' samples. The sequences come from whole blood, collected in connection with sensitization to the hapten diphenylcyclopropenone (DPC).

Here the CDR3 reads CASSKDRVSINTGELFF. The CDR3 nucleotides are TGTGCCAGCAGCAAAGACAGGGTATCTATTAACACCGGGGAGCTGTTTTTT. The chain uses TRBV6-2 or TRBV6-3 and TRBJ2-2; TRBD1 matches at 7 bases. Germline V CDR1 and CDR2: MNHEY, SVGEGT. Germline trimming cut 6 bases from V and 2 bases from J; bases unmatched to any gene: 12. This CDR3 has 17 residues.